This T cell receptor (beta chain) appears in the sequencing data of a study of CXCR3-negative and CXCR3-positive naive CD8 T cells. A remark on this clonotype: No antigen is known for it.

Findings and caveats of the study: From TRB CDR3 properties, TCR strength was inferred; surface CD5 did not differ between naive subsets. Higher TRB CDR3 hydrophobicity marked CXCR3-positive naive cells relative to CXCR3-negative naive cells. The TRBV-TRBJ usage of naive CXCR3-negative and CXCR3-positive cells was similar, but that of memory cells differed. Comparably high diversity marked both naive subsets, whereas memory CD8+ cells had much lower diversity.

Germline CDR1 is SGHRS and CDR2 is YFSETQ. The CDR3 loop spans 14 amino acids. Libraries of TRB cDNA were made by 5' RACE and carried UMIs. TCRdb reprocessed the 5' RACE reads and stores each CDR3 protein as one record, lacking DNA. Its table records around 150,000 distinct CDR3 sequences. The sequence came from a human donor in good health. Some clones in this sample may be carry-over from other donors' samples. The rearrangement uses TRBV5-1 and TRBJ2-7. Source material: naive CXCR3+ CD8+ T cells from blood. Stated subset: CD45RO-CCR7+CD27+CD95- naive CD8+ T cells expressing CXCR3 (TNR3+). The CDR3: CASSAEHSSYEQYF.